These 16 T cell receptor beta chains share one sample of origin, sequenced in a study of blood T cell repertoires in COVID-19. Clones were sequenced by immunoSEQ multiplex PCR, and TCRdb holds only the in-frame ones, with some missing. Among some 87,000 clones listed, approximately 80% were seen once. The sequencing sample was made of peripheral blood. The origin of the receptors is a human donor in a cohort sampled during active COVID-19.

The rearrangement links TRBV5-4 to TRBJ2-7, with D perhaps TRBD1 (5 bases). Deletions cut 4 bases from V and 11 bases from J, with 13 bases between. CDR1 is SGHNT and CDR2 is YYREEE in the germline V gene (reference sequence). The CDR3 contains 11 residues. The CDR3 region has the DNA TGTGCCAGCAGCGCAACAGGTCGTAAGTACTTC. Translating gives CASSATGRKYF. Drawing the rest from reference TRBV5-4 and TRBJ2-7, the complete variable domain is ETGVTQSPTHLIKTRGQQVTLRCSSQSGHNTVSWYQQALGQGPQFIFQYYREEENGRGNFPPRFSGLQFPNYSSELNVNALELDDSALYLCASSATGRKYFGPGTRLTVT.

This rearrangement joins TRBV3-1 (or the pseudogene TRBV3-2) to TRBJ2-1, with 13 bases lining up with TRBD2. Unmatched junction bases numbered 10, after V lost 5 bases and J lost 3 bases. CDR1 is LGHDT and CDR2 is YNNKEL in the germline V gene (reference sequence). The CDR3 totals 18 residues. The CDR3, as DNA: TGTGCCAGCAGCTATCTTTGGACTAGCGGGGGCCTCTACAATGAGCAGTTCTTC. Encoded protein: CASSYLWTSGGLYNEQFF.

This clone came up many times. J is TRBJ2-1 and V is TRBV28; 7 nucleotides line up with TRBD1. In germline, CDR1 is MDHEN, CDR2 SYDVKM. This CDR3 spans 15 amino acids. The V gene end was trimmed by 5 bases and the J gene end by 3 bases; junction bases not matched to a gene: 7. The CDR3 region is CASSLQGTVYNEQFF. CDR3 coding DNA: TGTGCCAGCAGTCTTCAGGGGACAGTCTACAATGAGCAGTTCTTC.

This clone was detected only a few times. This chain connects TRBV29-1 to TRBJ2-3; weak D call: TRBD2 (5 bases). Germline V gene lookup returns CDR1 SQVTM and CDR2 ANQGSEA. Trimming took off 3 bases at V and 0 bases at J, with 13 bases between the two ends. The CDR3 sequence is 15 residues long. The CDR3 loop reads CSVETLAASTDTQYF. DNA of the CDR3: TGCAGCGTTGAGACGCTAGCCGCCAGCACAGATACGCAGTATTTT.

The V call is TRBV27, the J call TRBJ2-7; no definite D call. The V end lost 4 bases, the J end lost 1 base, and 8 bases lay between the germline ends. The CDR3 has 13 residues. Germline V gives CDR1 MNHEY, CDR2 SMNVEV (reference sequence). CDR3 DNA sequence: TGTGCCAGCAGTTACCAGTTATCCTACGAGCAGTACTTC. Amino acid sequence: CASSYQLSYEQYF.

The V call is TRBV28, the J call TRBJ1-1, with a possible D match to TRBD1 (5 bases). V was clipped by 1 base and J by 0 bases, with 12 bases between them. Looked up from germline, CDR1 is MDHEN and CDR2 is SYDVKM. CDR3 length: 16 amino acids. The CDR3 protein is CASSLLTAALNTEAFF. Here the CDR3 DNA reads TGTGCCAGCAGTTTATTGACAGCCGCCCTGAACACTGAAGCTTTCTTT. The full variable domain, its missing parts supplied by reference TRBV28 and TRBJ1-1, is DVKVTQSSRYLVKRTGEKVFLECVQDMDHENMFWYRQDPGLGLRLIYFSYDVKMKEKGDIPEGYSVSREKKERFSLILESASTNQTSMYLCASSLLTAALNTEAFFGQGTRLTVV.

This clone was detected once. The rearrangement uses TRBV12-3 or TRBV12-4 and TRBJ2-5; 9 nucleotides match TRBD1. This CDR3 has 12 amino acids. V was clipped by 6 bases and J by 6 bases; unmatched bases: 2. CDR3 in amino acids: CASRNRGQTQYF. The CDR3 nucleotides read TGTGCCAGCAGAAACAGGGGGCAGACCCAGTACTTC.

The rearrangement links TRBV28 to TRBJ1-5, with D possibly TRBD1 on 5 matching bases. There are 14 residues in the CDR3. Germline lookup yields CDR1 MDHEN and CDR2 SYDVKM. Between the trimmed V and J ends, which lost 7 bases and 0 bases, there was a span of 10 bases. The DNA of the CDR3 is TGTGCCAGCATCCCCGGGGGTAGCAATCAGCCCCAGCATTTT. Translation: CASIPGGSNQPQHF.

This clone was found once. The gene calls are TRBV5-6 and TRBJ2-7; TRBD1 is a possible D gene (5 bases). This CDR3 region has 16 residues. V was shortened by 3 bases and J by 0 bases, with 16 bases between the two germline ends. Germline assignment: CDR1 SGHDT and CDR2 YYEEEE. The CDR3 sequence is CASSSTVFSSSYEQYF. DNA for the CDR3: TGTGCCAGCAGCTCGACAGTTTTCTCGAGCTCCTACGAGCAGTACTTC.

This chain links TRBV20-1 with TRBJ2-3; D is perhaps TRBD2 (5 bases). Germline CDR1 is DFQATT and CDR2 is SNEGSKA (reference sequence). This CDR3 has 11 amino acids. The germline V and J ends were trimmed by 5 bases and 11 bases, with 14 bases remaining between them. DNA for the CDR3: TGCAGTGCTCGGACCCGGGCGGGGCAGTATTTT. It encodes CSARTRAGQYF.

The chain employs TRBV6-5 and TRBJ2-7; 11 bases line up with TRBD2. J gave up 10 bases and V 4 bases, and 15 bases lay outside the gene matches. The CDR3 sequence is 16 residues long. Germline CDR1 MNHEY, CDR2 SVGAGI. CDR3 DNA: TGTGCCAGCAGTTCCACTAGCGGGAGATATTATAAGGGTCAGTACTTC. Amino acids: CASSSTSGRYYKGQYF.

This clone was recorded once. This chain links TRBV5-1 with TRBJ2-2, with 8 bases matching TRBD2. The CDR3 is 16 residues long. CDR1 is SGHRS, CDR2 YFSETQ, per germline. V shed 4 bases and J 5 bases; nucleotides not matched to a gene: 10. The CDR3 sequence is CASSSSGGFYTGELFF. The CDR3 DNA reads as TGCGCCAGCAGCAGCTCGGGGGGGTTTTATACCGGGGAGCTGTTTTTT.

The rearrangement uses TRBV4-2 and TRBJ2-4; perhaps TRBD2 as D (5 bases). In germline, CDR1 is LGHNA, CDR2 YNFKEQ. V lost 0 bases and J 0 bases, leaving 12 bases between the germline ends. This CDR3 has 17 residues. The CDR3 bases are TGTGCCAGCAGCCAAGATCGGACGGGGTTAGCCAAAAACATTCAGTACTTC. This translates into CASSQDRTGLAKNIQYF.

The genes are TRBV11-3 and TRBJ2-1, with 7 bases that match TRBD2. CDR3 length: 13 residues. The J segment lost 8 bases and the V segment lost 0 bases, leaving 1 base of the junction unmatched. From germline, CDR1 is SGHNT and CDR2 YENEEA. DNA for the CDR3: TGTGCCAGCAGCTTAGATCGGGAGGATGAGCAGTTCTTC. This gives the protein CASSLDREDEQFF.

J is TRBJ2-7 and V is TRBV14, with D hard to call. Germline V CDR1 and CDR2: SGHDN, FVKESK. This CDR3 is built from 15 residues. Between the trimmed V and J ends, which lost 1 base and 0 bases, there was a span of 10 bases. Here the CDR3 reads CASSQGVASSYEQYF. As DNA, the CDR3 is TGTGCCAGCAGCCAAGGGGTTGCTAGCTCCTACGAGCAGTACTTC.

V gene TRBV10-3 combines with J gene TRBJ2-2, with 7 bases that match TRBD2. The V segment lost 0 bases and the J segment 5 bases; nucleotides outside the gene matches: 3. Germline V gives CDR1 ENHRY, CDR2 SYGVKD. The CDR3 runs to 15 residues. As DNA, the CDR3 is TGTGCCATCAGTGAGTCTTTTAGCGGGACCGGGGAGCTGTTTTTT. Its translation is CAISESFSGTGELFF.